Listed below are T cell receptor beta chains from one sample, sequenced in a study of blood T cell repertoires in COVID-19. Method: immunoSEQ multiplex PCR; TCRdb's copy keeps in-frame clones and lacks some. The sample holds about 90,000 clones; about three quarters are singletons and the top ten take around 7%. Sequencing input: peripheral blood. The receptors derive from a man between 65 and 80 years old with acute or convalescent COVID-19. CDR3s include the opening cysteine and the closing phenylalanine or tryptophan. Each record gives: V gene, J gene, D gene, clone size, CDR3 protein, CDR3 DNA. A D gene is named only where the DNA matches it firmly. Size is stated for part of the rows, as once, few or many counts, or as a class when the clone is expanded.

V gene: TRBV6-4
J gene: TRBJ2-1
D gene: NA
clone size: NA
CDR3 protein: CASSDLAYNEQFF
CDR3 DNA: TGTGCCAGCAGTGATCTAGCGTACAATGAGCAGTTCTTC

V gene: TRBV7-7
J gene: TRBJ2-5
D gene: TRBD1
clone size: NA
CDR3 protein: CASSTGTDQETQYF
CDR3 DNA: TGTGCTAGCAGCACCGGGACAGATCAAGAGACCCAGTACTTC

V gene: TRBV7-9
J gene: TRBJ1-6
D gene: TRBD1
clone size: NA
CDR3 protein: CASSLTGGSHNSPLHF
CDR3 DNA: TGTGCCAGCAGCTTAACAGGGGGTTCCCATAATTCACCCCTCCACTTT

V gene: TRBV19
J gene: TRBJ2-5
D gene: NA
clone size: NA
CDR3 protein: CASSMNWRGQETQYF
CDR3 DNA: TGTGCCAGTAGTATGAACTGGAGAGGGCAAGAGACCCAGTACTTC

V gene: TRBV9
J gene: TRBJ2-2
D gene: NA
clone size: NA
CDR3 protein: CASSVDLGTGELFF
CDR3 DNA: TGTGCCAGCAGCGTAGACCTAGGCACCGGGGAGCTGTTTTTT

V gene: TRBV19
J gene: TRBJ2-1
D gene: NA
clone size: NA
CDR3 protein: CASSMGSGYNEQFF
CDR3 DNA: TGTGCCAGTAGTATGGGCAGCGGGTACAATGAGCAGTTCTTC

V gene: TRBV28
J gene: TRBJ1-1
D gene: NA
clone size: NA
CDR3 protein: CASSALDIFDTEAFF
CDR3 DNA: TGTGCCAGCAGTGCCCTGGACATTTTCGACACTGAAGCTTTCTTT

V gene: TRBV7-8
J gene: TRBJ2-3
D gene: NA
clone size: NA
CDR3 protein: CASSAGMTDTQYF
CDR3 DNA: TGTGCCAGCAGCGCGGGGATGACAGATACGCAGTATTTT

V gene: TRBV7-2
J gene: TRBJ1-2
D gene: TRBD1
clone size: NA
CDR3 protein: CASSRRTTGGTYGYTF
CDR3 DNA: TGTGCCAGCAGCCGTAGGACGACAGGGGGAACCTATGGCTACACCTTC

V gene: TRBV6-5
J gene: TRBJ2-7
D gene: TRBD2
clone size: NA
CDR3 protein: CASSYQRASGSYEQYF
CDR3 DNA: TGTGCCAGCAGTTACCAGCGGGCTAGCGGCTCCTACGAGCAGTACTTC

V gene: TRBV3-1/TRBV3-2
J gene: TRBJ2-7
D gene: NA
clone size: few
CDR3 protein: CASSIRTSSYEQYF
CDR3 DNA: TGTGCCAGCAGCATCAGAACGTCCTCCTACGAGCAGTACTTC

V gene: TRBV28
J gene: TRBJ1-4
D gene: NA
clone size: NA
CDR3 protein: CASAIRGSKFF
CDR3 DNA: TGTGCCAGCGCGATAAGGGGTTCTAAGTTTTTT

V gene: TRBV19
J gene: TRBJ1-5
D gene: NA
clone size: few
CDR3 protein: CASSIGQTNQPQHF
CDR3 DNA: TGTGCCAGTAGTATCGGACAGACGAATCAGCCCCAGCATTTT

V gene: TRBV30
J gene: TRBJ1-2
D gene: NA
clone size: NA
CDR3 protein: CAWSEGRGNYGYTF
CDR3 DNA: TGTGCCTGGAGTGAGGGGCGAGGTAACTATGGCTACACCTTC

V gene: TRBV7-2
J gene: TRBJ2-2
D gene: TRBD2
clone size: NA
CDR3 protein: CASSSPLTSGRAPNGELFF
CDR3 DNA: TGTGCCAGCAGCTCACCCTTAACTAGCGGGAGGGCCCCAAACGGGGAGCTGTTTTTT

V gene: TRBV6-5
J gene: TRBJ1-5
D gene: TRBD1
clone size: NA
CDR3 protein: CASSNRDSNQPQHF
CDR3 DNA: TGTGCCAGCAGTAACCGGGACAGTAATCAGCCCCAGCATTTT

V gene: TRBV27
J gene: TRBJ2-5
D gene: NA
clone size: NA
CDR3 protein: CASSLVEVFPRFQETQYF
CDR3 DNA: TGTGCCAGCAGTTTAGTGGAGGTATTCCCACGGTTCCAAGAGACCCAGTACTTC

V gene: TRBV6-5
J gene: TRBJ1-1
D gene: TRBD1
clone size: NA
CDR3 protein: CASRGTGTNTEAFF
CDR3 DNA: TGTGCCAGCAGGGGGACAGGGACGAACACTGAAGCTTTCTTT

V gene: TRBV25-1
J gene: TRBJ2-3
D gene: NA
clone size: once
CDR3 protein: CASRNRFTDTQYF
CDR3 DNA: TGTGCCAGCAGGAACCGGTTCACAGATACGCAGTATTTT

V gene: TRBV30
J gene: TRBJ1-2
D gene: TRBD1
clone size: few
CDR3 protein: CAWRQGYGYGYTF
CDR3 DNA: TGTGCCTGGAGACAGGGGTACGGCTATGGCTACACCTTC

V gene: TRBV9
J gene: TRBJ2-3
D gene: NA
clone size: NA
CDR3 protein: CASSVGTGPGADTQYF
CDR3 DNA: TGTGCCAGCAGCGTAGGAACGGGTCCCGGGGCAGATACGCAGTATTTT

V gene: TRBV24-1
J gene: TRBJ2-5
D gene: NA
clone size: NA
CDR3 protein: CATSASGGGPRETQYF
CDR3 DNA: TGTGCCACCAGTGCCTCGGGCGGGGGCCCAAGAGAGACCCAGTACTTC

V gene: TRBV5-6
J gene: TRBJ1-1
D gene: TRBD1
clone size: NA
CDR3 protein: CASSLQDRGLSTTEAFF
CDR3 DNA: TGTGCCAGCAGCTTGCAAGACAGGGGGCTGAGCACCACTGAAGCTTTCTTT

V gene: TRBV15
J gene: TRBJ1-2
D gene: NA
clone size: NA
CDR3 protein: CATSPTRDGHGYTF
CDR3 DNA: TGTGCCACCAGCCCCACGAGGGATGGACATGGCTACACCTTC

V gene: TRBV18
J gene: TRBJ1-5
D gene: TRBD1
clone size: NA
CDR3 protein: CASSRETGGHINQPQHF
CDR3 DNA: TGTGCCAGCTCACGGGAGACAGGGGGCCATATCAATCAGCCCCAGCATTTT

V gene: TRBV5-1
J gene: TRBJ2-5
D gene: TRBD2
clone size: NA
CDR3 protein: CASSLGLAGGGVQETQYF
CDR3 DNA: TGCGCCAGCAGCTTGGGACTAGCGGGGGGCGGGGTTCAAGAGACCCAGTACTTC

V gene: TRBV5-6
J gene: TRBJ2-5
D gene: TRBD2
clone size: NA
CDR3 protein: CASSLRLAGRETQYF
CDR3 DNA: TGTGCCAGCAGCTTGCGACTAGCGGGGAGGGAGACCCAGTACTTC

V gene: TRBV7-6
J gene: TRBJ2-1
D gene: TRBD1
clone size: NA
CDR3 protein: CASSYRGGEQFF
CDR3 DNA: TGTGCCAGCAGTTACAGGGGCGGTGAGCAGTTCTTC

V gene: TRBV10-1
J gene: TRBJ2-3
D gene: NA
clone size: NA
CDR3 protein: CASSASAGRTDTQYF
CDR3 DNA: TGCGCCAGCAGTGCCAGCGCGGGAAGGACAGATACGCAGTATTTT

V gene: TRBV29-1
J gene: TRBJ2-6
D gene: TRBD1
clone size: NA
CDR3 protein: CSVSGTGGVTGANVLTF
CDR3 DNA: TGCAGCGTTTCCGGGACAGGGGGTGTAACTGGGGCCAACGTCCTGACTTTC

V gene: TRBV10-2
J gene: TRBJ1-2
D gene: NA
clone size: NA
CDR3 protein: CASLGGRRGYTF
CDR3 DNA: TGCGCCAGTTTGGGGGGGCGTCGGGGCTACACCTTC

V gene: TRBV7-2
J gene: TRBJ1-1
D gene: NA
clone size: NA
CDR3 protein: CASSLAGRNTEAFF
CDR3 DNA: TGTGCCAGCAGCTTAGCGGGCAGGAACACTGAAGCTTTCTTT

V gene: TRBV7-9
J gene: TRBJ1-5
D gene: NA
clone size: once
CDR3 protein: CASSPGRSNQPQHF
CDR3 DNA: TGTGCCAGCAGCCCAGGCAGGAGCAATCAGCCCCAGCATTTT